The rows below give T cell receptor beta chains drawn from one sample of a study of blood T cell repertoires in COVID-19. Assay: immunoSEQ multiplex PCR; the TCRdb copy retains only in-frame clones and omits some. The sample includes 140,000 to 150,000 clones, 80% to 90% of them seen just once. Sequences were obtained from peripheral blood. These receptors all stem from a man in his sixties with active or convalescent COVID-19. CDR3s include the opening cysteine and the closing phenylalanine or tryptophan. The D gene is left open where the match is weak. Expanded clones get a size class; other rows say once, few or many, or leave the size out.

D gene: .
clone size: .
V gene: TRBV11-2
J gene: TRBJ2-7
CDR3 protein: CASSLEQVSYEQYF
CDR3 DNA: TGTGCCAGCAGCTTAGAACAGGTTTCCTACGAGCAGTACTTC

D gene: .
clone size: .
V gene: TRBV20-1
J gene: TRBJ2-2
CDR3 protein: CSASLPGGKGQWGELFF
CDR3 DNA: TGCAGTGCTAGTCTCCCTGGCGGGAAGGGTCAGTGGGGGGAGCTGTTTTTT

D gene: .
clone size: once
V gene: TRBV18
J gene: TRBJ2-7
CDR3 protein: CASSPGNARSYEQYF
CDR3 DNA: TGTGCCAGCTCACCGGGTAATGCGAGGTCCTACGAGCAGTACTTC

D gene: TRBD1
clone size: .
V gene: TRBV6-5
J gene: TRBJ2-7
CDR3 protein: CASSYRGTGIMHEQYF
CDR3 DNA: TGTGCCAGCAGTTACCGTGGGACAGGGATAATGCACGAGCAGTACTTC

D gene: .
clone size: once
V gene: TRBV2
J gene: TRBJ1-2
CDR3 protein: CASSSQGRDYGYTF
CDR3 DNA: TGTGCCAGCAGTTCACAGGGCCGTGACTATGGCTACACCTTC

D gene: .
clone size: few
V gene: TRBV28
J gene: TRBJ1-2
CDR3 protein: CAIYREAYGYTF
CDR3 DNA: TGTGCCATATACCGAGAGGCCTATGGCTACACCTTC

D gene: .
clone size: .
V gene: TRBV7-8
J gene: TRBJ1-5
CDR3 protein: CASSPGGPQHF
CDR3 DNA: TGTGCCAGCAGCCCCGGTGGGCCCCAGCATTTT

D gene: TRBD2
clone size: .
V gene: TRBV2
J gene: TRBJ2-7
CDR3 protein: CASMAGGGFGEQYF
CDR3 DNA: TGTGCCAGCATGGCGGGAGGGGGTTTTGGCGAGCAGTACTTC

D gene: .
clone size: .
V gene: TRBV7-8
J gene: TRBJ2-7
CDR3 protein: CASSLARQGYEQYF
CDR3 DNA: TGTGCCAGCAGCTTAGCGCGCCAGGGCTACGAGCAGTACTTC

D gene: TRBD1
clone size: .
V gene: TRBV5-8
J gene: TRBJ1-5
CDR3 protein: CASSLRGGQRFQPQHF
CDR3 DNA: TGTGCCAGCAGCCTACGGGGGGGACAGCGATTTCAGCCCCAGCATTTT

D gene: .
clone size: .
V gene: TRBV9
J gene: TRBJ2-1
CDR3 protein: CASSVGLGGNEQFF
CDR3 DNA: TGTGCCAGCAGCGTTGGACTAGGGGGCAATGAGCAGTTCTTC

D gene: TRBD1
clone size: .
V gene: TRBV9
J gene: TRBJ1-4
CDR3 protein: CASSVGTGGGRTNEKLFF
CDR3 DNA: TGTGCCAGCAGCGTAGGGACAGGAGGAGGGAGGACTAATGAAAAACTGTTTTTT

D gene: .
clone size: .
V gene: TRBV12-3/TRBV12-4
J gene: TRBJ2-3
CDR3 protein: CASTDNVNTQYF
CDR3 DNA: TGTGCCAGCACCGACAACGTGAATACGCAGTATTTT

D gene: TRBD1
clone size: .
V gene: TRBV7-2
J gene: TRBJ2-3
CDR3 protein: CASSADATGRADTQYF
CDR3 DNA: TGTGCCAGCAGCGCAGACGCGACAGGGCGGGCAGATACGCAGTATTTT

D gene: .
clone size: many
V gene: TRBV9
J gene: TRBJ2-3
CDR3 protein: CASSVDVVLADTQYF
CDR3 DNA: TGTGCCAGCAGCGTAGACGTAGTTTTGGCAGATACGCAGTATTTT

D gene: .
clone size: .
V gene: TRBV6-1
J gene: TRBJ2-5
CDR3 protein: CASSEGGYPQETQYF
CDR3 DNA: TGTGCCAGCAGTGAAGGGGGCTACCCCCAGGAGACCCAGTACTTC

D gene: TRBD1
clone size: .
V gene: TRBV3-1/TRBV3-2
J gene: TRBJ1-1
CDR3 protein: CASSQGDRVGPLNTEAFF
CDR3 DNA: TGTGCCAGCAGCCAAGGAGACAGGGTTGGTCCATTGAACACTGAAGCTTTCTTT

D gene: TRBD2
clone size: .
V gene: TRBV28
J gene: TRBJ2-7
CDR3 protein: CASSLMASGSYEQYF
CDR3 DNA: TGTGCCAGCAGTTTAATGGCTAGCGGGAGTTACGAGCAGTACTTC

D gene: .
clone size: .
V gene: TRBV6-6
J gene: TRBJ1-5
CDR3 protein: CASRRFRTKGANQPQHF
CDR3 DNA: TGTGCCAGCAGACGATTCCGGACCAAAGGGGCCAATCAGCCCCAGCATTTT

D gene: .
clone size: once
V gene: TRBV7-2
J gene: TRBJ2-7
CDR3 protein: CASRDRGATYEQYF
CDR3 DNA: TGTGCCAGCAGGGACCGGGGGGCTACCTACGAGCAGTACTTC

D gene: .
clone size: once
V gene: TRBV6-1
J gene: TRBJ2-2
CDR3 protein: CASRTPTGLTGELFF
CDR3 DNA: TGTGCCAGCAGAACCCCGACAGGACTCACCGGGGAGCTGTTTTTT

D gene: TRBD2
clone size: .
V gene: TRBV18
J gene: TRBJ2-3
CDR3 protein: CASSEAGGTDTQYF
CDR3 DNA: TGTGCCAGCTCAGAGGCGGGAGGGACAGATACGCAGTATTTT

D gene: .
clone size: .
V gene: TRBV2
J gene: TRBJ2-2
CDR3 protein: CASTFGSSLTGELFF
CDR3 DNA: TGTGCCAGCACGTTCGGGAGTAGTTTGACCGGGGAGCTGTTTTTT

D gene: TRBD1
clone size: once
V gene: TRBV11-3
J gene: TRBJ2-7
CDR3 protein: CASSFSSTGGEQYF
CDR3 DNA: TGTGCCAGCAGCTTCAGCTCAACAGGGGGCGAGCAGTACTTC

D gene: TRBD2
clone size: .
V gene: TRBV7-2
J gene: TRBJ2-1
CDR3 protein: CASSLVAGEPYNEQFF
CDR3 DNA: TGTGCCAGCAGCCTCGTGGCGGGAGAGCCCTACAATGAGCAGTTCTTC

D gene: .
clone size: .
V gene: TRBV3-1/TRBV3-2
J gene: TRBJ2-2
CDR3 protein: CASSQGASRGTGELFF
CDR3 DNA: TGTGCCAGCAGCCAAGGGGCTAGCCGGGGCACCGGGGAGCTGTTTTTT

D gene: TRBD2
clone size: .
V gene: TRBV4-3
J gene: TRBJ2-1
CDR3 protein: CASSQDLLAGGNEQFF
CDR3 DNA: TGCGCCAGCAGCCAAGATCTGCTAGCGGGAGGAAATGAGCAGTTCTTC

D gene: TRBD1
clone size: .
V gene: TRBV18
J gene: TRBJ1-2
CDR3 protein: CASSPIGQGADGYTF
CDR3 DNA: TGTGCCAGCTCCCCTATTGGACAGGGGGCGGATGGCTACACCTTC

D gene: TRBD1
clone size: .
V gene: TRBV9
J gene: TRBJ2-7
CDR3 protein: CASSVGGTGGNYEQYF
CDR3 DNA: TGTGCCAGCAGCGTAGGGGGGACAGGGGGCAACTACGAGCAGTACTTC

D gene: TRBD1
clone size: .
V gene: TRBV5-6
J gene: TRBJ2-7
CDR3 protein: CASSSNPGGSYEQYF
CDR3 DNA: TGTGCCAGCAGCTCAAACCCAGGGGGCTCCTACGAGCAGTACTTC

D gene: .
clone size: .
V gene: TRBV7-3
J gene: TRBJ2-2
CDR3 protein: CASSPTATGELFF
CDR3 DNA: TGTGCCAGCAGCCCGACAGCCACCGGGGAGCTGTTTTTT

D gene: .
clone size: .
V gene: TRBV10-3
J gene: TRBJ2-3
CDR3 protein: CAISGDRSTDTQYF
CDR3 DNA: TGTGCCATCAGTGGCGATCGTAGCACAGATACGCAGTATTTT

D gene: .
clone size: .
V gene: TRBV5-1
J gene: TRBJ2-7
CDR3 protein: CASSTVSSTNEQYF
CDR3 DNA: TGCGCCAGCAGCACCGTCTCATCTACTAACGAGCAGTACTTC

D gene: .
clone size: .
V gene: TRBV5-5
J gene: TRBJ1-2
CDR3 protein: CASSLAARDGYTF
CDR3 DNA: TGTGCCAGCAGCTTGGCCGCGAGGGATGGCTACACCTTC

D gene: .
clone size: .
V gene: TRBV19
J gene: TRBJ1-4
CDR3 protein: CASSIVTLEKLFF
CDR3 DNA: TGTGCCAGTAGTATAGTGACATTGGAAAAACTGTTTTTT

D gene: .
clone size: .
V gene: TRBV7-3
J gene: TRBJ2-3
CDR3 protein: CASSSDRYTDTQYF
CDR3 DNA: TGTGCCAGCAGCTCGGACAGATACACAGATACGCAGTATTTT

D gene: TRBD2
clone size: .
V gene: TRBV19
J gene: TRBJ2-1
CDR3 protein: CASSGNTGTSGRDNEQFF
CDR3 DNA: TGTGCCAGTAGTGGCAACACCGGGACTAGCGGGAGGGACAATGAGCAGTTCTTC

D gene: .
clone size: .
V gene: TRBV3-1/TRBV3-2
J gene: TRBJ1-2
CDR3 protein: CASSPTDAHNYGYTF
CDR3 DNA: TGTGCCAGCAGCCCTACTGATGCCCATAACTATGGCTACACCTTC

D gene: TRBD2
clone size: .
V gene: TRBV7-2
J gene: TRBJ2-1
CDR3 protein: CASSPTRGTSGNNWFF
CDR3 DNA: TGTGCCAGCAGCCCCACCAGGGGGACTAGCGGGAATAATTGGTTCTTC

D gene: TRBD2
clone size: .
V gene: TRBV7-9
J gene: TRBJ2-1
CDR3 protein: CASGLAVNNEQFF
CDR3 DNA: TGTGCCAGCGGGCTAGCGGTTAACAATGAGCAGTTCTTC

D gene: TRBD1
clone size: .
V gene: TRBV6-4
J gene: TRBJ2-1
CDR3 protein: CATEFFRDRRNEQFF
CDR3 DNA: TGTGCCACCGAGTTTTTCCGGGACAGGCGGAATGAGCAGTTCTTC

D gene: .
clone size: .
V gene: TRBV27
J gene: TRBJ1-4
CDR3 protein: CASSLAGNEKLFF
CDR3 DNA: TGTGCCAGCAGTTTAGCCGGGAATGAAAAACTGTTTTTT

D gene: .
clone size: .
V gene: TRBV19
J gene: TRBJ2-3
CDR3 protein: CASSISDFSDTQYF
CDR3 DNA: TGTGCCAGTAGTATCTCGGACTTTTCAGATACGCAGTATTTT

D gene: .
clone size: .
V gene: TRBV7-6
J gene: TRBJ2-1
CDR3 protein: CASSLGAGSSYNEQFF
CDR3 DNA: TGTGCCAGCAGCTTAGGTGCGGGCAGCTCCTACAATGAGCAGTTCTTC

D gene: .
clone size: few
V gene: TRBV5-1
J gene: TRBJ2-5
CDR3 protein: CASSLPSQETQYF
CDR3 DNA: TGCGCCAGCAGCTTGCCCAGTCAAGAGACCCAGTACTTC

D gene: TRBD1
clone size: few
V gene: TRBV24-1
J gene: TRBJ2-1
CDR3 protein: CATSDRGQGAGNEQFF
CDR3 DNA: TGTGCCACCAGTGACCGCGGACAGGGGGCGGGCAATGAGCAGTTCTTC

D gene: .
clone size: .
V gene: TRBV28
J gene: TRBJ1-4
CDR3 protein: CASSRQGSTNEKLFF
CDR3 DNA: TGTGCCAGCAGCCGGCAGGGGTCAACTAATGAAAAACTGTTTTTT

D gene: TRBD1
clone size: .
V gene: TRBV18
J gene: TRBJ1-4
CDR3 protein: CASSPDRVNEKLFF
CDR3 DNA: TGTGCCAGCTCACCGGACAGGGTCAATGAAAAACTGTTTTTT

D gene: TRBD1
clone size: .
V gene: TRBV4-1
J gene: TRBJ2-5
CDR3 protein: CASSQTRGGRETQYF
CDR3 DNA: TGCGCCAGCAGCCAGACGCGAGGGGGCCGGGAGACCCAGTACTTC